This TCR beta chain was sequenced for a study of OX40 agonist ivuxolimab in advanced cancers. Study details: Patients were dosed with the agonistic anti-OX40 (CD134) antibody ivuxolimab. Melanoma, hepatocellular carcinoma, head and neck or renal cell cancer occurred in dose-escalation patients. Patients were infused with ivuxolimab every 2 weeks at 0.01 to 10 mg/kg.

The method was immunoSEQ multiplex PCR; TCRdb's version includes in-frame clones alone and lacks a portion of them. In the table there are thousands of clones, 75% to 85% of which are singletons. V lost 9 bases, J lost 1 base, and 9 bases stayed unmatched. This CDR3 comprises 15 residues. From germline, CDR1 is MNHEY and CDR2 SMNVEV (reference sequence). Specimen: CD4+ or CD8+ T cells sorted from blood, collected in a trial of the OX40 agonist ivuxolimab. V is TRBV27 and J is TRBJ1-2; 9 bases are a match to TRBD1. This TCR came from an adult with an advanced solid tumor such as melanoma, head and neck, liver or kidney cancer. The CDR3 is CASFGTGSSNYGYTF. In DNA form, the CDR3 reads TGTGCCAGTTTTGGGACAGGGTCCAGTAACTATGGCTACACCTTC.